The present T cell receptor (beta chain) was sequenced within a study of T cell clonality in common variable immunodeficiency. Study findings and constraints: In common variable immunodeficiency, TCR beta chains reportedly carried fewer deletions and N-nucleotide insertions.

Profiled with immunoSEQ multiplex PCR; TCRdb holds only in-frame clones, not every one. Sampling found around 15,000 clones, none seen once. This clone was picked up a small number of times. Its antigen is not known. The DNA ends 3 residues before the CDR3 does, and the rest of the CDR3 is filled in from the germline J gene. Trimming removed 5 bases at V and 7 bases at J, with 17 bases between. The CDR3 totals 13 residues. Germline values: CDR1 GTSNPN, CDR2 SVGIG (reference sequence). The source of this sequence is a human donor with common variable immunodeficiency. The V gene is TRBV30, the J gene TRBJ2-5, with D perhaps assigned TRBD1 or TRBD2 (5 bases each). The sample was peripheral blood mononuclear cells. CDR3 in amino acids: CAWSGPARGTQYF. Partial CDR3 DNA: TGTGCCTGGTCCGGACCGGCGAGGGGGACC.